This note documents a single T cell receptor beta chain sequence. This sample was taken from a study of control samples from healthy donors and cancer patients. TCRdb's copy holds only in-frame clones and misses some; the assay was immunoSEQ multiplex PCR. The sample records some 160,000 clones, 89% being singletons. Losses at the gene ends were 2 bases for V and 8 bases for J; bases not matched to a gene: 12. The germline V gene encodes CDR1 SNHLY and CDR2 FYNNEI. The CDR3 consists of 16 residues. Sample: blood. The V and J genes are TRBV2 and TRBJ2-1, with TRBD1 matching 7 bases. The TCR originated in a man aged 25-45 years in good health. CDR3 in DNA: TGTGCCAGCAGTGAACTAGGGGGCGCGGATCGGTATGAGCAGTTCTTC. Translation gives CASSELGGADRYEQFF.